This TCR beta chain was sequenced in a study of shared clonotypes between healthy human individuals. Broader study findings: Sample collection involved blood only; tissue repertoires are likely different.

This clone was seen just once. The antigen is undetermined. In the same sample, other DNA sequences code for this CDR3. For every subset, genomic DNA was evenly distributed across several immunoSEQ plates. Sequenced by immunoSEQ multiplex PCR; TCRdb stores in-frame clones only, minus some. Of more than 2 million clones detected, about 94% appear once; the ten largest clones hold roughly 1%. Trimming cost V 4 bases and J 4 bases, with 6 bases left between them. This CDR3 is built from 12 residues. The germline V gene encodes CDR1 SGHRS and CDR2 YFSETQ. Cells designated naive CD8 were CD45RO-negative and were positively selected for CCR7, with terminally differentiated effector memory CD45RA+ cells excluded. Each sample came from a Caucasian adult donor living in Nashville, Tennessee.

V usage is TRBV5-1 and J usage is TRBJ2-1; D gene uncertain. Specimen: naive CD8+ T cells sorted from blood. The clonotype originates from a man between 18 and 35 years old in good health. CDR3 residues: CASSLYYNEQFF. CDR3 nucleotides: TGCGCCAGCAGCCTTTATTACAATGAGCAGTTCTTC. Using reference TRBV5-1 and TRBJ2-1 for the parts outside the CDR3, the full variable domain is KAGVTQTPRYLIKTRGQQVTLSCSPISGHRSVSWYQQTPGQGLQFLFEYFSETQRNKGNFPGRFSGRQFSNSRSEMNVSTLELGDSALYLCASSLYYNEQFFGPGTRLTVL.